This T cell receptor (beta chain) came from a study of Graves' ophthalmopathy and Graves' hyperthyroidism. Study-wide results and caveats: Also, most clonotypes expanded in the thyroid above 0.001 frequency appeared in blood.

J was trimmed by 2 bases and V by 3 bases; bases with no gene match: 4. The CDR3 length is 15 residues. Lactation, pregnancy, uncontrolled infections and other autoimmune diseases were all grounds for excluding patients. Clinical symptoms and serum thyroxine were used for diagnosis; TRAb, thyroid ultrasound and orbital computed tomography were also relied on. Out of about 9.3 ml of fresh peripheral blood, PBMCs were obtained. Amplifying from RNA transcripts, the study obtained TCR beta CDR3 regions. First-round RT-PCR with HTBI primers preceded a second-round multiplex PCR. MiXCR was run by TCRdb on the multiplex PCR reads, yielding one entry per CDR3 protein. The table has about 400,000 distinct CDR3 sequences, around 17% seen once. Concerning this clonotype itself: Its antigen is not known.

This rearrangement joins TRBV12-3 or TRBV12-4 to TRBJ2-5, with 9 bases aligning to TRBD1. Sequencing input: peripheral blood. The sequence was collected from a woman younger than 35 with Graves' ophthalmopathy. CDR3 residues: CASSFGQGFQETQYF. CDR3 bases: TGTGCCAGCAGTTTCGGACAGGGGTTTCAAGAGACCCAGTACTTC.